This TCR beta chain was observed in a study of OX40 agonist ivuxolimab in advanced cancers. The CDR3 length is 17 residues. V lost 5 bases and J lost 3; bases outside the gene matches: 12. Germline CDR1 is SGHAT and CDR2 is FQNNGV. The sampling schedule covered blood at baseline, cycle 4 day 1, and cycle 7 day 1. Sequenced by immunoSEQ multiplex PCR; TCRdb stores in-frame clones only, minus some. Among 85,000 to 100,000 clones listed, around 85% were seen once. The chain joins TRBV11-2 to TRBJ2-1; 8 nucleotides line up with TRBD2. The material was CD4+ or CD8+ T cells sorted from blood, obtained in a trial of the OX40 agonist ivuxolimab. This clonotype was obtained from an adult with an advanced solid tumor such as melanoma, head and neck, liver or kidney cancer. This chain's CDR3 is CASSQSPPGLVYNEQFF. The CDR3 DNA follows: TGTGCCAGCAGCCAGAGCCCCCCGGGACTAGTCTACAATGAGCAGTTCTTC.